This T cell receptor (beta chain) was observed in a study of Siglec-9 on CD8 T cells in melanoma. Study-wide findings and caveats: In melanoma tumors, a Siglec-9-marked effector memory CD8+ subset reportedly appeared to accumulate.

CDR1 is LNHDA, CDR2 SQIVND, per germline (reference sequence). Trimming at V came to 10 bases and at J to 2 bases, leaving 5 bases not matched to a gene. CDR3 length equals 14 residues. Assay used: immunoSEQ multiplex PCR; TCRdb lists only in-frame clones, some missing. This table holds 25,000 to 30,000 clones, 80% found once. Notes on this clone: What it binds is unknown.

The rearrangement joins TRBV19 to TRBJ2-3; 11 nucleotides agree with TRBD2. Sequencing was done on a sample of Siglec-9- CD8+ T cells sorted from blood. This sequence originates from a human donor in good health. CDR3: CATGTSGDTDTQYF. CDR3 coding DNA: TGTGCCACCGGGACTAGCGGAGACACAGATACGCAGTATTTT. Filled out from reference TRBV19 and TRBJ2-3, the complete variable domain reads DGGITQSPKYLFRKEGQNVTLSCEQNLNHDAMYWYRQDPGQGLRLIYYSQIVNDFQKGDIAEGYSVSREKKESFPLTVTSAQKNPTAFYLCATGTSGDTDTQYFGPGTRLTVL.